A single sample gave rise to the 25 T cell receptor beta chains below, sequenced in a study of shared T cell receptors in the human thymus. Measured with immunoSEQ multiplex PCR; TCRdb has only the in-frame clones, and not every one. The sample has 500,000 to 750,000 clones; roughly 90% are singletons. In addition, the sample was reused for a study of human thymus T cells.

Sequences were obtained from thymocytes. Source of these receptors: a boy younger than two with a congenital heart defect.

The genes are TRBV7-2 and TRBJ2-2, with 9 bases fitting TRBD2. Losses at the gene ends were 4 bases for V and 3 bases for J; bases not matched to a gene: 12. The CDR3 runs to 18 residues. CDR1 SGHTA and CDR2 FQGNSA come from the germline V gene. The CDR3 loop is CASSSSGGSGSHTGELFF. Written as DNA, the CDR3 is TGTGCCAGCAGCTCCTCTGGGGGTAGCGGGAGCCACACCGGGGAGCTGTTTTTT. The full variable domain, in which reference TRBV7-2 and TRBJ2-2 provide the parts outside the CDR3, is GAGVSQSPSNKVTEKGKDVELRCDPISGHTALYWYRQSLGQGLEFLIYFQGNSAPDKSGLPSDRFSAERTGGSVSTLTIQRTQQEDSAVYLCASSSSGGSGSHTGELFFGEGSRLTVL.

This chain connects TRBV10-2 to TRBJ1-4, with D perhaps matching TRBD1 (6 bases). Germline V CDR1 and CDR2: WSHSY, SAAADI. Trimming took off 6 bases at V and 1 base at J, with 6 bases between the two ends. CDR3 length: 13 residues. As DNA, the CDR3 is TGCGCCAGCAGGGACAGAACTAATGAAAAACTGTTTTTT. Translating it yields CASRDRTNEKLFF.

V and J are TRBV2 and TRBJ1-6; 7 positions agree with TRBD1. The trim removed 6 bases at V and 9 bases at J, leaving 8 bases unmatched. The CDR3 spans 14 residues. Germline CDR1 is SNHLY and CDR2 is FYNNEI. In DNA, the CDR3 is TGTGCCAGCAGGCCCACAGGGGCGAGTTCACCCCTCCACTTT. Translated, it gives CASRPTGASSPLHF. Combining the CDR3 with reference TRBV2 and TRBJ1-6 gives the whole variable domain EPEVTQTPSHQVTQMGQEVILRCVPISNHLYFYWYRQILGQKVEFLVSFYNNEISEKSEIFDDQFSVERPDGSNFTLKIRSTKLEDSAMYFCASRPTGASSPLHFGNGTRLTVT.

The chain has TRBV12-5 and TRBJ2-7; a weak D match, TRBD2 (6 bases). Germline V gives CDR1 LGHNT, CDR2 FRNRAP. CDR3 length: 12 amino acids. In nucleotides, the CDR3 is TGTGCCCCACCAGACCCCTACGGGGGGCAGTACTTC. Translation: CAPPDPYGGQYF.

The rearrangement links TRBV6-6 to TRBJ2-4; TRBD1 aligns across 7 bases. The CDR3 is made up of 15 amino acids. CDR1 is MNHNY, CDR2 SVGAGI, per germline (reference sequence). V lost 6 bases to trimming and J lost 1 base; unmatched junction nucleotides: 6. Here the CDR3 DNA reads TGTGCCAGCAGGTACAGGGGTCAGGCCAAAAACATTCAGTACTTC. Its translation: CASRYRGQAKNIQYF.

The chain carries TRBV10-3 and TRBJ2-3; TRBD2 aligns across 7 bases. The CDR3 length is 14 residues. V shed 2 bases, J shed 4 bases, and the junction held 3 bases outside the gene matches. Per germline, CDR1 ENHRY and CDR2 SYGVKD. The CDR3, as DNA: TGTGCCATCAGTGAGGGGAGGGCAGCAGATACGCAGTATTTT. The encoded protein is CAISEGRAADTQYF.

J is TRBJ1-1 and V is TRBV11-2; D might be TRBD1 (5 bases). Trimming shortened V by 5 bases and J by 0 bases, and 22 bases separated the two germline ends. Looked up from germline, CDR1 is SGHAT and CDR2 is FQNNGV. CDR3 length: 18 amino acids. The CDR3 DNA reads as TGTGCCAGCAGCCCCACGGGGACTCTCCAACTTATGAACACTGAAGCTTTCTTT. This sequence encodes CASSPTGTLQLMNTEAFF.

CDR3 sequence: CASSVGQKLSAEQYF. The DNA of the CDR3 is TGTGCCAGCAGCGTCGGACAGAAACTTTCTGCCGAGCAGTACTTC. V is TRBV9 and J is TRBJ2-7; D might be TRBD1 (6 bases). Trimming took 2 bases from V and 6 from J, leaving 18 bases between them. Germline V CDR1 and CDR2: SGDLS, YYNGEE. This CDR3 comprises 15 residues.

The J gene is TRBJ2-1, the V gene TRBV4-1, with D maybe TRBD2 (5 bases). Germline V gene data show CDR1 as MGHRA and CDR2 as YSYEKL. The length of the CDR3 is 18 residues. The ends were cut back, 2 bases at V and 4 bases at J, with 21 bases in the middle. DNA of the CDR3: TGCGCCAGCAGCCAACCGGGCGGGTTGAGAGGGTTGTACAATGAGCAGTTCTTC. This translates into CASSQPGGLRGLYNEQFF.

CDR3 residues: CASARPRTSGTYEQYF. DNA for the CDR3: TGTGCCAGCGCACGACCCCGGACTAGCGGAACCTACGAGCAGTACTTC. The rearrangement links TRBV27 to TRBJ2-7; 10 nucleotides match TRBD2. V shed 8 bases and J 2 bases; nucleotides not matched to a gene: 12. The CDR3 length is 16 residues. The germline V gene has CDR1 MNHEY and CDR2 SMNVEV (reference sequence).

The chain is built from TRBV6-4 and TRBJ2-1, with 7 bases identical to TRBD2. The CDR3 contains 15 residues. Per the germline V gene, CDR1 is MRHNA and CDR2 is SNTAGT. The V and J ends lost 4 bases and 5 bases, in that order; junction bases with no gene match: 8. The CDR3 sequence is CASSAHGRTNNEQFF. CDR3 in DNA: TGTGCCAGCAGTGCCCACGGGAGGACAAACAATGAGCAGTTCTTC.

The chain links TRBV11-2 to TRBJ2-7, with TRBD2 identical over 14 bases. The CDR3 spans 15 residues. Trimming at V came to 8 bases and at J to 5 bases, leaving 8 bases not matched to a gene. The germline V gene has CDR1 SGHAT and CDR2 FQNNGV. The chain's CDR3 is CASRLAGGHRDEQYF. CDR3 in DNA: TGTGCCAGCCGACTAGCGGGAGGGCACAGGGACGAGCAGTACTTC.

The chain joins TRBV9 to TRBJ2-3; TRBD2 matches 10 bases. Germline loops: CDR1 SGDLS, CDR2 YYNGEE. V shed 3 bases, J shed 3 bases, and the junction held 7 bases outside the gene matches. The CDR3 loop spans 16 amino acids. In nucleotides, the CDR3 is TGTGCCAGCAGCGGGGAGCGGGAGGGCCTTACAGATACGCAGTATTTT. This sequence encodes CASSGEREGLTDTQYF.

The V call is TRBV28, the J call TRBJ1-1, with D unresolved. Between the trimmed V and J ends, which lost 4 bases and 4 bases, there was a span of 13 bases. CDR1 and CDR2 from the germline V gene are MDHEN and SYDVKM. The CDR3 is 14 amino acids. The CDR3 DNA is TGTGCCAGCAGTTGGAGGACCGGGTGCACTGAAGCTTTCTTT. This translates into CASSWRTGCTEAFF.

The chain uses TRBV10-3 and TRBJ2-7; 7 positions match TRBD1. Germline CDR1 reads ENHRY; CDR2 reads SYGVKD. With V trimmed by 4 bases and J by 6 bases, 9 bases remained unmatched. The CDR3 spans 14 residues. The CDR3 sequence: CAISGRGLRGEQYF. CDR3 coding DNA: TGTGCCATCAGTGGTAGGGGGCTACGGGGCGAGCAGTACTTC.

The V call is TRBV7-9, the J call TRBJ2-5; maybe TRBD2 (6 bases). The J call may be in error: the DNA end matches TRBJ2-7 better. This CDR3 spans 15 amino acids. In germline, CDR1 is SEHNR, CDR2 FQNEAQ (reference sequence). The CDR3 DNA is TGTGCCAGCAGCTCCCCGGCGGGGCCTCCCTACGAGCAGTACTTC. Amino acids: CASSSPAGPPYEQYF.

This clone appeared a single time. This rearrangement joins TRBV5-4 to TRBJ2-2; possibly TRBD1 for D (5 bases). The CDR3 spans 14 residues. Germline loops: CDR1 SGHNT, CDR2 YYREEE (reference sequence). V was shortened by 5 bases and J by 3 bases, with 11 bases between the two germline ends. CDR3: CASRAGRYTGELFF. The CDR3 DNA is TGTGCCAGCAGGGCAGGGCGGTACACCGGGGAGCTGTTTTTT.

CDR3 nucleotides: TGCGCCAGCAGCCCACGCGGGCGGGAGAGGTACGAGCAGTACTTC. Its translation: CASSPRGRERYEQYF. This rearrangement joins TRBV4-1 to TRBJ2-7; 7 bases are a match to TRBD2. V gave up 4 bases and J gave up 4 bases; unmatched junction bases: 10. The CDR3 extends over 15 amino acids. Germline CDR1 is MGHRA and CDR2 is YSYEKL.

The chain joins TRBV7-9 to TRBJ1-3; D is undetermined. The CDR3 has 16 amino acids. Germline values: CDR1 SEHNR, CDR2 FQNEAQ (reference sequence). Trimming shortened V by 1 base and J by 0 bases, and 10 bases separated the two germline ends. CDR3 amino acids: CASSLGYRSSGNTIYF. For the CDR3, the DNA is TGTGCCAGCAGCTTAGGATACAGAAGCTCTGGAAACACCATATATTTT.

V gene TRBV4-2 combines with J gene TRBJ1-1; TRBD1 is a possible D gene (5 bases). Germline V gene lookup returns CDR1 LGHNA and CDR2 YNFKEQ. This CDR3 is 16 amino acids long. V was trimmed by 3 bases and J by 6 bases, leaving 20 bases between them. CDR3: CASSQYLVGGIAEAFF. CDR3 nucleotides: TGTGCCAGCAGCCAGTACCTTGTGGGGGGGATAGCTGAAGCTTTCTTT.

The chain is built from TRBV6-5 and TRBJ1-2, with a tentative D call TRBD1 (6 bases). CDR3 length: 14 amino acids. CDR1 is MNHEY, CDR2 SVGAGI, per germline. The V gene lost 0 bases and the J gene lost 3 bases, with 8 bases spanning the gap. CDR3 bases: TGTGCCAGCAGTTACTCCTCAGGGGACTATGGCTACACCTTC. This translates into CASSYSSGDYGYTF.

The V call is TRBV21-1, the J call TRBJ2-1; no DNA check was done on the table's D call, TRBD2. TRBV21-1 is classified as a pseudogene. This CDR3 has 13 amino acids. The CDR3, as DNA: TGTGCCAGCAGCGCCTTCCGGGGGGATGAGCAGTTCTTC. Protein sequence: CASSAFRGDEQFF.

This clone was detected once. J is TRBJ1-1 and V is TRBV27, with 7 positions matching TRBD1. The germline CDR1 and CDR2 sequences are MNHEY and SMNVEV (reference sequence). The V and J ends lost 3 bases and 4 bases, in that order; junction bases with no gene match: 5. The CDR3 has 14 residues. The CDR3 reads CASSFTGVVTEAFF. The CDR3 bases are TGTGCCAGCAGTTTCACAGGGGTGGTCACTGAAGCTTTCTTT.

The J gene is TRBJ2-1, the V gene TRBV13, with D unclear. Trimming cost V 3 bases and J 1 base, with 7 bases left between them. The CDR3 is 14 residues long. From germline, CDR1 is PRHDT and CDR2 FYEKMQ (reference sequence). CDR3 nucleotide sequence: TGTGCCAGCAGCTTCACCGGGTCCTACAATGAGCAGTTCTTC. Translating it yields CASSFTGSYNEQFF.

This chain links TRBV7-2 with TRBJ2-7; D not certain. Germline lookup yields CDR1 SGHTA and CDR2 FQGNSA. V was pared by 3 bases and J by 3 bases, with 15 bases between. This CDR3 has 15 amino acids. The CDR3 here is CASSFHDDSIYEQYF. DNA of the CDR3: TGTGCCAGCAGCTTCCACGATGACTCGATCTACGAGCAGTACTTC.